This T cell receptor (beta chain) was sequenced during a study of blood T cell repertoires in COVID-19. Study-level background: The study drew acute and convalescent COVID-19 samples from the United States, Italy and Spain. PBMCs, B-cell-depleted T cells, or T cells were the source of the cDNA or gDNA that made up the material.

This CDR3 region has 14 residues. V lost 6 bases to trimming and J lost 4 bases; unmatched junction nucleotides: 6. The germline V gene encodes CDR1 SGHTA and CDR2 FQGTGA. This clone was seen only once. Original processing methods: Reference gene primers were amplified, and this amplification served to estimate nucleated cell counts. TCRdb's table, derived via immunoSEQ multiplex PCR, lists solely in-frame clones and lacks some. D and trimming were read from the DNA, whereas the V and J calls and clone size are those reported in that table. This sample has hundreds of thousands of clones, with about nine tenths found just once.

This chain uses TRBV7-3 with TRBJ1-1; 9 bases fit TRBD1. The TCR originated in a man in his sixties who had recovered from COVID-19. The sequencing sample was made of peripheral blood. The CDR3 loop reads CASSTGGLGTEAFF. The CDR3 DNA follows: TGTGCCAGCAGTACAGGGGGCCTTGGCACTGAAGCTTTCTTT. The full variable domain, its missing parts supplied by reference TRBV7-3 and TRBJ1-1, is GAGVSQTPSNKVTEKGKYVELRCDPISGHTALYWYRQSLGQGPEFLIYFQGTGAADDSGLPNDRFFAVRPEGSVSTLKIQRTERGDSAVYLCASSTGGLGTEAFFGQGTRLTVV.